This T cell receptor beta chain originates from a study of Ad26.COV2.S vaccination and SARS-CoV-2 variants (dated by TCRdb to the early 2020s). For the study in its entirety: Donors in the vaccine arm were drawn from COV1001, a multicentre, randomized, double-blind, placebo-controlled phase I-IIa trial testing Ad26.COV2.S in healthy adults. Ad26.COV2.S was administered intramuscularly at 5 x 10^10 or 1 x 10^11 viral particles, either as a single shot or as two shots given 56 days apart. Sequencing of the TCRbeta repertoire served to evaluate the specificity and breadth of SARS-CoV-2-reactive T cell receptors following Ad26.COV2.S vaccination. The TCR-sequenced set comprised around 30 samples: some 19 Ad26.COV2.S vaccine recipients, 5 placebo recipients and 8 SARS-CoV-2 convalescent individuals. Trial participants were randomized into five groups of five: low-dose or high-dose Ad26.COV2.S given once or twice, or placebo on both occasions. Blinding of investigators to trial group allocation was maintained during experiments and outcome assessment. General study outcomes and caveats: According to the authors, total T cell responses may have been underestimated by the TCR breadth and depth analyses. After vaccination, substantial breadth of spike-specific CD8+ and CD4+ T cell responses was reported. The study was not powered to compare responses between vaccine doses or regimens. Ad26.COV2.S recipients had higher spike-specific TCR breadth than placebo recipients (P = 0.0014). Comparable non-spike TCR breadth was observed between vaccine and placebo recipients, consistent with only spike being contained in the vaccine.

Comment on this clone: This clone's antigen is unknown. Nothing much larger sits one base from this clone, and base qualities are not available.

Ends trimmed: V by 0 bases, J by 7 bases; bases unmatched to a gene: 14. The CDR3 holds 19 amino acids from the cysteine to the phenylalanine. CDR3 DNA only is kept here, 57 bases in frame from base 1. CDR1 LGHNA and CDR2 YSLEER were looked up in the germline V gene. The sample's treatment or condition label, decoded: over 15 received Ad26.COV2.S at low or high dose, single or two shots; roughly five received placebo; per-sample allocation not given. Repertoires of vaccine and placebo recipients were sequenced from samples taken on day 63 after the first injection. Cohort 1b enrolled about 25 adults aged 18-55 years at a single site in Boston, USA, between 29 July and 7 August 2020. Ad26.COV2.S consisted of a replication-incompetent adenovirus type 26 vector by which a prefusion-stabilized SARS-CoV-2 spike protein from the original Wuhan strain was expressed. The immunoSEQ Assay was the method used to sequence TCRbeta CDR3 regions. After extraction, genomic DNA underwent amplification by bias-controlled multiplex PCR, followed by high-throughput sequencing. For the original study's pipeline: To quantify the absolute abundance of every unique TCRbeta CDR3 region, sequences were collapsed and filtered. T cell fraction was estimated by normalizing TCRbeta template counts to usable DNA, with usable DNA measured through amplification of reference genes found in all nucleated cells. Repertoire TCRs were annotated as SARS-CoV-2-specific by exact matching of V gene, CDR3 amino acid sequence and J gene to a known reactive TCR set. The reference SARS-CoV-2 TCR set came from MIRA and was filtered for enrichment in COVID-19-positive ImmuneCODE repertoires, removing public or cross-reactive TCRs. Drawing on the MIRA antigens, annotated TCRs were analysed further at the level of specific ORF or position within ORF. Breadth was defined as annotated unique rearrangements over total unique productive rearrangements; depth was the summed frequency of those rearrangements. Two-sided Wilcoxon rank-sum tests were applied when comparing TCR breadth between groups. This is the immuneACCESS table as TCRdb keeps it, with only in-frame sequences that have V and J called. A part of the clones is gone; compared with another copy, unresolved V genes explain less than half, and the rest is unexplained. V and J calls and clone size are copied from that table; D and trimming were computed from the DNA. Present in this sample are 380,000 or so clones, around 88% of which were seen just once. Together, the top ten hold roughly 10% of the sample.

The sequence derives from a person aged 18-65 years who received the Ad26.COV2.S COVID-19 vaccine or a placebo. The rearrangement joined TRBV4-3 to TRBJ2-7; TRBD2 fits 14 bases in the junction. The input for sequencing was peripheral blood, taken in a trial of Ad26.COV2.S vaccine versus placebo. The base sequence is TGCGCCAGCAGCCAAGAGACGGGACTAGCGGGAGTTCTTGTTGGGGAGCAGTACTTC. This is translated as CASSQETGLAGVLVGEQYF.